The following is a TCR beta chain sequence with its context. Antigen specificity is unknown. The data originate from a study of shared clonotypes between healthy human individuals. Investigators spread the genomic DNA of each subset evenly over several immunoSEQ plates. Generated by immunoSEQ multiplex PCR, the TCRdb table keeps only in-frame clones and is missing some. Altogether about 700,000 clones are present, about 91% being singletons, with the ten largest covering roughly 22%. This CDR3 spans 15 amino acids. Germline V lookup: CDR1 GTSNPN, CDR2 SVGIG (reference sequence). V was clipped by 0 bases and J by 2 bases, with 14 bases between them. General study points: In having few donors, the study represented limited genetic and exposure-history diversity. Across subsets, estimated richness was generally greater for naive than for memory populations. Non-shared clonotypes had lower generation probabilities than those shared by all four donors.

The naive CD8 population came from CD45RO-negative cells selected for CCR7, without terminally differentiated effector memory CD45RA+ cells. What was sequenced was naive CD8+ T cells sorted from blood. The J gene is TRBJ2-7, the V gene TRBV30; TRBD2 is a possible D gene (6 bases). The receptor comes from a man aged 30 to 45 in good health. CDR3 sequence (DNA): TGTGCCTGGAGTGTAAGTATTAGCGGACCCTACGAGCAGTACTTC. Amino acids: CAWSVSISGPYEQYF.